This entry concerns a single T cell receptor beta chain. What it binds is unknown. This entry is derived from a study of cytomegalovirus exposure and HLA in healthy donors. General study points: Analysis was carried out at a later point, and it linked a missense DCLRE1C variant to TCR beta V- and J-gene trimming.

The CDR3 contains 17 residues. Germline CDR1 reads MNHEY; CDR2 reads SMNVEV (reference sequence). Trimming took 4 bases from V and 2 from J, leaving 21 bases between them. Primers for the PCR totalled 60 Vbeta and 13 Jbeta. The repertoire was sequenced with immunoSEQ multiplex PCR; TCRdb's copy has only in-frame clones and lacks some. The data contain roughly 200,000 clones, around 88% of them seen just once; the ten biggest clones take up around 0.3%. The chain has TRBV27 and TRBJ2-7; the D gene is possibly TRBD1 (6 bases). The sequencing sample was made of PBMCs. The clonotype originates from a woman in her thirties in good health and CMV-seronegative. Here the CDR3 DNA reads TGTGCCAGCAGTTCAGGCCAGGGGAAGCCGTTCGCCTACGAGCAGTACTTC. It encodes CASSSGQGKPFAYEQYF.